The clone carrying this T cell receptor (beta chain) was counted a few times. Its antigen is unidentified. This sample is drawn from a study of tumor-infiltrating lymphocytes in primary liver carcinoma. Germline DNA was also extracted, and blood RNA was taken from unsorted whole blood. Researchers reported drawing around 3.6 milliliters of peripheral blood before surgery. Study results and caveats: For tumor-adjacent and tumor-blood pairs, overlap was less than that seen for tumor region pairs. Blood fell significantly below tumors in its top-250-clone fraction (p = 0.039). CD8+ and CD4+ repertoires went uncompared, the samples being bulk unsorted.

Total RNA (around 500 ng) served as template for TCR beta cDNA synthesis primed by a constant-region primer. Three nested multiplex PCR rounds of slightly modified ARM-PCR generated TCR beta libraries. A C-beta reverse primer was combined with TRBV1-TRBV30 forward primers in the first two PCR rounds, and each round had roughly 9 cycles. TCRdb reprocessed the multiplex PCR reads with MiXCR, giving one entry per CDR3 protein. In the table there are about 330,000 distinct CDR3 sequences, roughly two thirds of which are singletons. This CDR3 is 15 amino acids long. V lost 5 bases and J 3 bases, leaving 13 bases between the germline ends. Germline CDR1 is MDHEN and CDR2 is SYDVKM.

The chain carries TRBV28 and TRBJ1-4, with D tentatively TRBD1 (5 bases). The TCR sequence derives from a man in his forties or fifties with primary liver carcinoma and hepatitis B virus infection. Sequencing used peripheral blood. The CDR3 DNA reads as TGTGCCAGCAGTGGCCGGGACGGATCTAATGAAAAACTGTTTTTT. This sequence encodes CASSGRDGSNEKLFF.